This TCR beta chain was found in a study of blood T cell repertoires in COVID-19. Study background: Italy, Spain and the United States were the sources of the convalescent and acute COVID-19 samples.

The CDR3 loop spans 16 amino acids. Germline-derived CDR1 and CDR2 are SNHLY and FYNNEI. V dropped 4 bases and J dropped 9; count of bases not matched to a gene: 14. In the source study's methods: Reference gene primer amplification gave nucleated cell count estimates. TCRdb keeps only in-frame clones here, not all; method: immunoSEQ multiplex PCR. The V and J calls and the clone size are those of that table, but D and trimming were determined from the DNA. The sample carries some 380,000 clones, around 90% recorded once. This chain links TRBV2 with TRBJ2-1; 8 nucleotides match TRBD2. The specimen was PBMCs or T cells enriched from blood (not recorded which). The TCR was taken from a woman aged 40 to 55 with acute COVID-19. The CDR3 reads CASSVGLAGNTGEQFF. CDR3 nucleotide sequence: TGTGCCAGCAGTGTGGGGCTAGCGGGCAACACAGGTGAGCAGTTCTTC.